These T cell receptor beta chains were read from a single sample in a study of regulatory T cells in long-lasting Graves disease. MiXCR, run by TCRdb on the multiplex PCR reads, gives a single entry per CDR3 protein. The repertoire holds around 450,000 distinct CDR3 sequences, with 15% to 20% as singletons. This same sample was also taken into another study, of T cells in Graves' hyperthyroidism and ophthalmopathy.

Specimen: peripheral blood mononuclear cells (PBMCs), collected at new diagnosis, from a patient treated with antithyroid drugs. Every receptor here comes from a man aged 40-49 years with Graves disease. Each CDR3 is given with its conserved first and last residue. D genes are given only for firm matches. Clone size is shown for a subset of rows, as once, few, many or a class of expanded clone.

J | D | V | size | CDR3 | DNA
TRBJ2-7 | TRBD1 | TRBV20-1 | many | CSARDQGQGAHEQYF | TGCAGTGCTAGAGATCAGGGACAGGGGGCCCACGAGCAGTACTTC
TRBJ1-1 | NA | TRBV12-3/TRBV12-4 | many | CASSLLPYTEAFF | TGTGCCAGCAGTTTATTGCCTTACACTGAAGCTTTCTTT
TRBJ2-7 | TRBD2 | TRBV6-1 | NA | CASRKTSGSRYEQYF | TGTGCCAGCAGAAAGACTAGCGGGAGTAGGTACGAGCAGTACTTC
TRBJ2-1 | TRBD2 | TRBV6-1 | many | CASSLVLAGANGNEQFF | TGTGCCAGCAGCCTGGTGCTAGCGGGAGCAAATGGGAATGAGCAGTTCTTC
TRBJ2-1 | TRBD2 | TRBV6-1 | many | CASNPRLPGGSNEQFF | TGTGCCAGCAACCCCAGGCTACCGGGAGGGTCCAATGAGCAGTTCTTC
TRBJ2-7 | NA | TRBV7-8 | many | CASGHGSSYEQYF | TGTGCCAGCGGACACGGAAGCTCCTACGAGCAGTACTTC
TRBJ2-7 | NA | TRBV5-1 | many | CASSAERYEQYF | TGCGCCAGCAGCGCGGAACGTTACGAGCAGTACTTC
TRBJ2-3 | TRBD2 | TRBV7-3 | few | CASSPSSGQRADTQYF | TGTGCCAGCAGCCCCTCTAGCGGCCAACGGGCAGATACGCAGTATTTT
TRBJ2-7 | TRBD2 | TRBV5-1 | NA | CASSSGGLAGAEQYF | TGCGCCAGCAGTTCGGGGGGACTAGCGGGAGCCGAGCAGTACTTC
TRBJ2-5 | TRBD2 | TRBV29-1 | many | CSAWTGRRVRTSGKETQYF | TGCAGCGCCTGGACAGGGAGAAGAGTTCGGACTAGCGGCAAAGAGACCCAGTACTTC
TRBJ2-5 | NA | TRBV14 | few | CASSQERSRQETQYF | TGTGCCAGCAGCCAAGAAAGGTCTCGCCAAGAGACCCAGTACTTC
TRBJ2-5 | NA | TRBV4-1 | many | CASSQASTETQYF | TGCGCCAGCAGCCAGGCTTCAACTGAGACCCAGTACTTC
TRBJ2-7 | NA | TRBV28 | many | CASSLFDLNSYEQYF | TGTGCCAGCAGTTTATTTGACCTCAACTCCTACGAGCAGTACTTC
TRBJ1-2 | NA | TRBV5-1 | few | CASSRGGGYGYTF | TGCGCCAGCAGCAGAGGGGGGGGTTATGGCTACACCTTC
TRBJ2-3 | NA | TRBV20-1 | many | CSARDAGLTDTQYF | TGCAGTGCTAGAGATGCGGGACTCACAGATACGCAGTATTTT
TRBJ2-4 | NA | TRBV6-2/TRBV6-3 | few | CASSEWDTYF | TGTGCCAGCAGTGAATGGGACACCTACTTC
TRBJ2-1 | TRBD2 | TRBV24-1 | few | CATSDRSGSSYNEQFF | TGTGCCACCAGTGATAGGAGCGGGAGCTCCTACAATGAGCAGTTCTTC
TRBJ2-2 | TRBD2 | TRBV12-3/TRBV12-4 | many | CASSLAASGSFGTGELFF | TGTGCCAGCAGTTTAGCGGCAAGCGGGAGTTTTGGAACCGGGGAGCTGTTTTTT
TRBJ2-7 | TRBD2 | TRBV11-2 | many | CASSLDRRSGRSSYEQYF | TGTGCCAGCAGCTTAGATCGTAGGAGCGGGAGGAGCTCCTACGAGCAGTACTTC
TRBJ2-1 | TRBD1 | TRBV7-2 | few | CASSTGQQSFDEQFF | TGTGCCAGCAGCACGGGACAGCAATCTTTCGATGAGCAGTTCTTC